This T cell receptor beta chain was retrieved from a study of blood T cell dynamics during melanoma immunotherapy. Each sorted CD8+ T cell subset had its entire DNA loaded. Method: immunoSEQ multiplex PCR; TCRdb's copy keeps in-frame clones and lacks some. Among about 13,000 clones listed, about 90% were seen once. The time point denotes: pre-treatment baseline. One draw preceded checkpoint blockade; another followed its first cycle at week 3. Patients had no prior systemic cancer treatment, immunosuppressants or other active cancers. CDR3 size: 12 residues. Looked up from germline, CDR1 is LNHDA and CDR2 is SQIVND (reference sequence). The V end was cut by 3 bases, the J end by 13 bases, with 13 bases between.

The TCR originated in a human donor with melanoma. The chain couples TRBV19 to TRBJ1-5; no firm D call. The sequencing here drew on effector memory CD8+ T cells from blood, taken from a patient treated with checkpoint blockade. CDR3 protein: CASSMGLAFQHF. The CDR3 DNA reads TGTGCCAGTAGTATGGGATTGGCCTTTCAGCATTTT. The whole variable domain, remainder taken from reference TRBV19 and TRBJ1-5, is DGGITQSPKYLFRKEGQNVTLSCEQNLNHDAMYWYRQDPGQGLRLIYYSQIVNDFQKGDIAEGYSVSREKKESFPLTVTSAQKNPTAFYLCASSMGLAFQHFGDGTRLSIL.